What follows are 16 T cell receptor beta chains derived from one specimen sequenced in a study of naive and memory T cell subsets. Antigens of these TCRs are unknown. An equimolar mix of two oligonucleotides served as the beta constant-region primer for TRBC1 and TRBC2. The ligated cDNA underwent four PCR rounds using SP2 and nested alpha and beta constant-region primers. TCRdb re-analysed the UMI-ligation and nested PCR reads in MiXCR, keeping a single row per CDR3 protein. The table records approximately 150,000 distinct CDR3 sequences, roughly 23% of them present only once. General study results and limits: Naive repertoires, especially CD8, held a few larger clonotypes, possibly memory cells re-expressing CD45RA.

Sequences were obtained from naive CD4+ T cells from blood. The receptors come from a human donor in good health.

The chain joins TRBV7-8 to TRBJ2-4; 13 nucleotides line up with TRBD2. V was pared by 5 bases and J by 2 bases, with 6 bases of the junction left unmatched. CDR1 SGHVS and CDR2 FQNEAQ come from the germline V gene. This CDR3 comprises 17 residues. CDR3 coding DNA: TGTGCCAGCAGCCCTCGGACTAGCGGGAGTTCCAAAAACATTCAGTACTTC. Protein: CASSPRTSGSSKNIQYF.

In this sample, this clonotype turned up a few times. This sequence joins TRBV9 and TRBJ2-7, with D uncertain. CDR1 is SGDLS and CDR2 is YYNGEE in the germline V gene. The CDR3 loop spans 13 amino acids. The V end lost 4 bases, the J end lost 4 bases, and 12 bases lay between the germline ends. CDR3 sequence reads: CASSTSLGYEQYF. CDR3 sequence (DNA): TGTGCCAGCAGCACCTCCCTAGGTTACGAGCAGTACTTC. Full variable domain (remainder filled in from reference TRBV9 and TRBJ2-7): DSGVTQTPKHLITATGQRVTLRCSPRSGDLSVYWYQQSLDQGLQFLIQYYNGEERAKGNILERFSAQQFPDLHSELNLSSLELGDSALYFCASSTSLGYEQYFGPGTRLTVT.

This clonotype was seen a few times. This sequence joins TRBV6-5 and TRBJ2-1; no firm D call. The germline gives CDR1 MNHEY, CDR2 SVGAGI. Between the trimmed V and J ends, which lost 3 bases and 3 bases, there was a span of 18 bases. This CDR3 has 17 residues. CDR3 region: CASSYLGLTDNYNEQFF. CDR3 in DNA: TGTGCCAGCAGTTATTTGGGTCTCACAGACAACTACAATGAGCAGTTCTTC.

The chain recombines TRBV4-1 with TRBJ2-7, with 13 bases lining up with TRBD2. This CDR3 is built from 18 residues. In germline, CDR1 is MGHRA, CDR2 YSYEKL. After removal of 3 bases from V and 3 bases from J, the junction contained 11 bases not matched to a gene. The CDR3 sequence: CASSHRPGTSGKDYEQYF. For the CDR3, the DNA is TGCGCCAGCAGCCACCGTCCCGGGACTAGCGGGAAGGACTACGAGCAGTACTTC.

The V and J genes are TRBV7-6 and TRBJ2-3, with D unresolved. V was shortened by 1 base and J by 0 bases, with 11 bases between the two germline ends. Per germline, CDR1 SGHVS and CDR2 FNYEAQ. The CDR3 totals 16 residues. CDR3 coding DNA: TGTGCCAGCAGCTTAGGAAGTATATCTAGCACAGATACGCAGTATTTT. This encodes CASSLGSISSTDTQYF.

V usage is TRBV4-3 and J usage is TRBJ2-3, with 7 nucleotides matching TRBD1. Germline assignment: CDR1 LGHNA and CDR2 YSLEER. The CDR3 sequence is 17 residues long. Trimming removed 1 base from V and 1 base from J; junction bases left unmatched: 8. The CDR3 sequence: CASSQAGTVSRTDTQYF. DNA for the CDR3: TGCGCCAGCAGCCAAGCCGGGACAGTGTCCCGCACAGATACGCAGTATTTT.

The rearrangement uses TRBV9 and TRBJ2-5; 14 bases align to TRBD2. V lost 4 bases, J lost 2 bases, and 10 bases stayed unmatched. The CDR3 totals 18 residues. The germline gives CDR1 SGDLS, CDR2 YYNGEE. The CDR3 spells CASSTRGLAGADQETQYF. For the CDR3, the DNA is TGTGCCAGCAGCACTAGGGGACTAGCGGGAGCGGATCAAGAGACCCAGTACTTC.

This clonotype was found a few times. This chain connects TRBV4-3 to TRBJ2-6; D is ambiguous. V was trimmed by 0 bases and J by 2 bases, leaving 8 bases between them. Germline assignment: CDR1 LGHNA and CDR2 YSLEER. This CDR3 contains 16 residues. The CDR3 coding sequence is TGCGCCAGCAGCCAAGATGGTGGCGCTGGGGCCAACGTCCTGACTTTC. Its translation: CASSQDGGAGANVLTF.

This clonotype has more than one count but fewer than ten. V is TRBV28 and J is TRBJ2-5; D uncertain. The germline V and J ends were trimmed by 1 base and 3 bases, with 12 bases remaining between them. The germline V gene encodes CDR1 MDHEN and CDR2 SYDVKM. The length of the CDR3 is 15 residues. CDR3 amino acids: CASSLSTWEKETQYF. For the CDR3, the DNA is TGTGCCAGCAGTTTATCCACATGGGAAAAAGAGACCCAGTACTTC.

The rearrangement links TRBV12-3 or TRBV12-4 to TRBJ1-1; D perhaps matches TRBD1 (5 bases). The length of the CDR3 is 15 residues. V lost 7 bases to trimming and J lost 4 bases, with 19 bases between them. The CDR3 DNA reads TGTGCCAGCACTTCAACGGGACGTTTTGGCACTGAAGCTTTCTTT. Translating gives CASTSTGRFGTEAFF.

V and J are TRBV30 and TRBJ2-5; TRBD1 might be the D (5 bases). The CDR3 totals 11 residues. From germline, CDR1 is GTSNPN and CDR2 SVGIG (reference sequence). Trimming took 6 bases from V and 2 from J, leaving 7 bases between them. The CDR3 sequence is CACREQETQYF. CDR3 sequence (DNA): TGTGCCTGCAGGGAACAAGAGACCCAGTACTTC.

There are a few counts of this clonotype. V usage is TRBV28 and J usage is TRBJ1-1; D unresolved. The CDR3 is 13 residues long. The germline V gene encodes CDR1 MDHEN and CDR2 SYDVKM. V lost 5 bases and J lost 5, with 12 bases in between. The CDR3 region is CASSLTMGTEAFF. The CDR3, as DNA: TGTGCCAGCAGTCTAACGATGGGGACTGAAGCTTTCTTT.

The chain is built from TRBV7-9 and TRBJ1-1; unclear D gene. Per the germline V gene, CDR1 is SEHNR and CDR2 is FQNEAQ (reference sequence). The CDR3 length is 14 residues. Between the trimmed V and J ends, which lost 0 bases and 1 base, there was a span of 6 bases. As DNA, the CDR3 is TGTGCCAGCAGCTTAGCAAACTGGAACACTGAAGCTTTCTTT. Amino acids: CASSLANWNTEAFF.

The table lists this clonotype with many counts. V is TRBV25-1 and J is TRBJ2-3, with 10 bases matching TRBD2. This CDR3 region has 15 residues. J lost 1 base, V lost 4 bases, and 2 bases had no gene match. Germline CDR1 is MGHDK and CDR2 is SYGVNS. CDR3 residues: CASSVLAGGTDTQYF. In nucleotides, the CDR3 is TGTGCCAGCAGTGTCCTAGCGGGAGGCACAGATACGCAGTATTTT.

The chain links TRBV18 to TRBJ2-4; D perhaps matches TRBD2 (7 bases). Germline loops: CDR1 KGHSH, CDR2 LQKENI. The germline V and J ends were trimmed by 6 bases and 4 bases, with 16 bases remaining between them. The CDR3 is 15 residues long. The CDR3 DNA follows: TGTGCCAGCTCGCCGGGGGGACAAGCAAAAAACATTCAGTACTTC. Translation gives CASSPGGQAKNIQYF. The complete variable domain, with remaining parts taken from reference TRBV18 and TRBJ2-4, reads NAGVMQNPRHLVRRRGQEARLRCSPMKGHSHVYWYRQLPEEGLKFMVYLQKENIIDESGMPKERFSAEFPKEGPSILRIQQVVRGDSAAYFCASSPGGQAKNIQYFGAGTRLSVL.

This clonotype was seen a few times. The V gene is TRBV9, the J gene TRBJ2-7; 10 positions match TRBD1. This CDR3 spans 16 amino acids. V dropped 0 bases and J dropped 7; count of bases not matched to a gene: 10. Germline CDR1 is SGDLS and CDR2 is YYNGEE. CDR3 sequence reads: CASSVAPRDRGGEQYF. The CDR3 nucleotides read TGTGCCAGCAGCGTAGCCCCAAGGGACAGGGGTGGGGAGCAGTACTTC.